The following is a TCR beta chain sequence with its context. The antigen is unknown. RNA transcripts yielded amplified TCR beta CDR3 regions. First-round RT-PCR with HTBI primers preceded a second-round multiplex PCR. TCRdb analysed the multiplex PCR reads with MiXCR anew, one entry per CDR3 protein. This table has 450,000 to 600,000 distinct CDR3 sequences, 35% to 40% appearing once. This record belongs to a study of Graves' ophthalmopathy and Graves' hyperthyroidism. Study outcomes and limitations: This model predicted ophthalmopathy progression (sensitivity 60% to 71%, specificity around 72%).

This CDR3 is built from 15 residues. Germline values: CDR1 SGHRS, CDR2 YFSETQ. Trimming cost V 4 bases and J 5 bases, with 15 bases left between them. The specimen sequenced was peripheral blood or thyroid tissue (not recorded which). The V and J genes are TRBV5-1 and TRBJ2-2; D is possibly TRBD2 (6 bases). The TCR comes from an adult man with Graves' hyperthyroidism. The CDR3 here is CASSDTMGGTGELFF. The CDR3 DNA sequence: TGCGCCAGCAGCGACACAATGGGAGGTACCGGGGAGCTGTTTTTT. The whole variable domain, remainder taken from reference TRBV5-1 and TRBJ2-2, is KAGVTQTPRYLIKTRGQQVTLSCSPISGHRSVSWYQQTPGQGLQFLFEYFSETQRNKGNFPGRFSGRQFSNSRSEMNVSTLELGDSALYLCASSDTMGGTGELFFGEGSRLTVL.